These 30 T cell receptor beta chains were sequenced from one sample in a study of blood T cell repertoires in COVID-19 (dated by TCRdb to 2020 to 2022). Libraries were constructed by the immunoSEQ multiplex PCR assay. Not all clones reach the TCRdb copy of this immuneACCESS table, which keeps in-frame sequences only. Checked studies attribute under half of the gap to unresolved V genes and leave the rest unexplained. The sample table holds hundreds of thousands of clones, of which around 81% were seen once. The top ten clones comprise roughly 7.4% of the sample. Sequencing input: peripheral blood. These receptors were obtained from an elderly woman with COVID-19, enrolled during active disease.

This clone was picked up one time. The V call is TRBV5-1, the J call TRBJ1-2; tentative D call: TRBD1 (6 bases). CDR1 and CDR2 from the germline V gene are SGHRS and YFSETQ. V lost 0 bases to trimming and J lost 1 base, with 13 bases between them. This CDR3 contains 16 residues. Here the CDR3 reads CASSLVPGVGNYGYTF. The CDR3 nucleotides read TGCGCCAGCAGCTTGGTACCAGGGGTTGGTAACTATGGCTACACCTTC.

The chain employs TRBV11-3 and TRBJ2-1; 12 bases agree with TRBD2. J gave up 6 bases and V 4 bases, and 4 bases lay outside the gene matches. This CDR3 is built from 15 residues. Germline V CDR1 and CDR2: SGHNT, YENEEA. The CDR3 spells CASSSKGLAGNEQFF. In nucleotides, the CDR3 is TGTGCCAGCAGCTCGAAGGGACTAGCGGGCAATGAGCAGTTCTTC.

The chain recombines TRBV7-2 with TRBJ1-1, with D unresolved. Germline V gene lookup returns CDR1 SGHTA and CDR2 FQGNSA. The ends were cut back, 3 bases at V and 8 bases at J, with 16 bases in the middle. The CDR3 is 14 amino acids. CDR3 region: CASSLSNGAFEAFF. The CDR3, as DNA: TGTGCCAGCAGCTTGTCCAACGGTGCCTTCGAAGCTTTCTTT.

The chain couples TRBV5-8 to TRBJ2-2, with a weak D call TRBD2 (5 bases). Per germline, CDR1 SGHTS and CDR2 YDEGEE. The V gene lost 7 bases and the J gene lost 5 bases, with 15 bases spanning the gap. CDR3 length equals 14 residues. The CDR3 DNA reads TGTGCCAGCTGCCTCTTACTAGGGACCGGGGAGCTGTTTTTT. It yields the protein CASCLLLGTGELFF.

V gene TRBV5-4 combines with J gene TRBJ2-1, with D tentatively TRBD1 (6 bases). This CDR3 comprises 16 residues. V dropped 0 bases and J dropped 0 bases, with 10 bases sitting between them. Germline V CDR1 and CDR2: SGHNT, YYREEE (reference sequence). This chain's CDR3 is CASSLGGPSSYNEQFF. The CDR3 region has the DNA TGTGCCAGCAGCTTGGGGGGGCCGAGCTCCTACAATGAGCAGTTCTTC. The full variable domain, its missing parts supplied by reference TRBV5-4 and TRBJ2-1, is ETGVTQSPTHLIKTRGQQVTLRCSSQSGHNTVSWYQQALGQGPQFIFQYYREEENGRGNFPPRFSGLQFPNYSSELNVNALELDDSALYLCASSLGGPSSYNEQFFGPGTRLTVL.

This clone was picked up a small number of times. V gene TRBV7-2 combines with J gene TRBJ1-3; no definite D call. Trimming pared 0 bases from V and 3 bases from J, leaving 6 bases between. The CDR3 consists of 14 residues. Germline V gene data show CDR1 as SGHTA and CDR2 as FQGNSA. CDR3 amino acids: CASSLATGGNTIYF. The CDR3, as DNA: TGTGCCAGCAGCTTAGCGACGGGTGGAAACACCATATATTTT.

This chain connects TRBV2 to TRBJ1-1, with D possibly being TRBD1 (5 bases). V was clipped by 8 bases and J by 0 bases, with 13 bases between them. Per germline, CDR1 SNHLY and CDR2 FYNNEI. The CDR3 extends over 14 amino acids. The chain's CDR3 is CASLYQQVNTEAFF. CDR3 bases: TGTGCCAGCCTTTACCAACAGGTGAACACTGAAGCTTTCTTT.

V usage is TRBV30 and J usage is TRBJ1-1, with D maybe TRBD1 (5 bases). The CDR3 contains 14 residues. V lost 0 bases, J lost 1 base, and 9 bases lay in between. CDR1 is GTSNPN and CDR2 is SVGIG in the germline V gene (reference sequence). The DNA for the CDR3 is TGTGCCTGGAGTGTCCTGACAGCGAACACTGAAGCTTTCTTT. Protein: CAWSVLTANTEAFF.

The rearrangement joins TRBV15 to TRBJ1-1; D gene uncertain. Trimming took 0 bases from V and 4 from J, leaving 12 bases between them. The CDR3 runs 15 residues. From germline, CDR1 is LNHNV and CDR2 YYDKDF (reference sequence). This CDR3 is CATSREGRRGTEAFF. CDR3 DNA: TGTGCCACCAGCAGAGAAGGTCGCCGGGGCACTGAAGCTTTCTTT.

Comments on this clone: This CDR3 is also generated by other DNA sequences in the sample. The chain combines TRBV5-1 with TRBJ1-1; D may be TRBD1 (5 bases). Germline CDR1 reads SGHRS; CDR2 reads YFSETQ. Trimming removed 4 bases from V and 2 bases from J, with 9 bases in between. The CDR3 covers 13 residues. In DNA, the CDR3 is TGCGCCAGCAGCCTCCAGGGTAACACTGAAGCTTTCTTT. Its protein product is CASSLQGNTEAFF.

CDR3 nucleotide sequence: TGTGCCAGCAGTGAAAAGGACAGGCGTTCACCCCTCCACTTT. It translates to CASSEKDRRSPLHF. V usage is TRBV6-1 and J usage is TRBJ1-6; 7 nucleotides agree with TRBD1. V lost 2 bases to trimming and J lost 9 bases; unmatched junction nucleotides: 4. CDR3 length: 14 amino acids. Germline assignment: CDR1 MNHNS and CDR2 SASEGT.

V is TRBV3-1 (or the pseudogene TRBV3-2) and J is TRBJ2-1; D unclear. CDR1 and CDR2 (germline): LGHDT, YNNKEL (reference sequence). The ends were cut back, 0 bases at V and 7 bases at J, with 13 bases in the middle. This CDR3 region has 15 residues. The CDR3 sequence is CASSQDKSRWNEQFF. The CDR3 bases are TGTGCCAGCAGCCAAGATAAGAGCCGATGGAATGAGCAGTTCTTC.

This chain joins TRBV11-2 and TRBJ1-1, with 8 bases identical to TRBD1. The CDR3 covers 13 residues. The V gene's germline CDR1 is SGHAT and CDR2 FQNNGV. V was clipped by 4 bases and J by 5 bases; unmatched bases: 3. Written as DNA, the CDR3 is TGTGCCAGCAGCTGGCAGGGGGCAACTGAAGCTTTCTTT. Encoded protein: CASSWQGATEAFF.

J is TRBJ1-5 and V is TRBV5-6; TRBD1 matches 7 bases. Germline lookup yields CDR1 SGHDT and CDR2 YYEEEE. CDR3 length: 15 amino acids. Trimming took 4 bases from V and 5 from J; bases not matched to a gene: 9. CDR3 nucleotides: TGTGCCAGCAGCCGAACAGGAGGGGGCCATCAGCCCCAGCATTTT. It codes for CASSRTGGGHQPQHF.

The chain carries TRBV30 and TRBJ1-1, with TRBD1 identical over 7 bases. The CDR3 has 13 residues. CDR1 is GTSNPN and CDR2 is SVGIG in the germline V gene (reference sequence). The trim removed 5 bases at V and 4 bases at J, leaving 7 bases unmatched. The CDR3 loop reads CAWDRVSGTEAFF. The CDR3 coding sequence is TGTGCCTGGGACAGGGTTTCGGGCACTGAAGCTTTCTTT.

The chain couples TRBV4-1 to TRBJ2-3; 8 nucleotides agree with TRBD2. V lost 1 base and J lost 2; bases outside the gene matches: 5. Germline V gene lookup returns CDR1 MGHRA and CDR2 YSYEKL. The CDR3 is made up of 16 amino acids. CDR3 DNA: TGCGCCAGCAGCCAAGCTAGCGGGTTGTTCACAGATACGCAGTATTTT. Encoded protein: CASSQASGLFTDTQYF.

The rearrangement links TRBV6-5 to TRBJ2-7, with TRBD2 matching 7 bases. The length of the CDR3 is 15 residues. V lost 5 bases to trimming and J lost 2 bases; unmatched junction nucleotides: 9. The germline V gene encodes CDR1 MNHEY and CDR2 SVGAGI. As DNA, the CDR3 is TGTGCCAGCAGTCTATCGGGGGGTGCCGCCTACGAGCAGTACTTC. Translated, it gives CASSLSGGAAYEQYF.

The J gene is TRBJ1-1, the V gene TRBV10-3; D possibly corresponds to TRBD1 (6 bases). This CDR3 is built from 14 residues. Germline CDR1 and CDR2: ENHRY and SYGVKD. Trimming cost V 7 bases and J 4 bases, with 16 bases left between them. The CDR3 is CAITQGWGSTEAFF. CDR3 DNA: TGTGCCATCACTCAGGGGTGGGGGAGCACTGAAGCTTTCTTT.

The chain employs TRBV5-6 and TRBJ2-3; D unclear. The V gene's germline CDR1 is SGHDT and CDR2 YYEEEE. Trimming shortened V by 3 bases and J by 1 base, and 15 bases separated the two germline ends. This CDR3 contains 16 residues. The CDR3 DNA reads as TGTGCCAGCAGCTGGCGAGGAGTCCTGGGCACAGATACGCAGTATTTT. The encoded protein is CASSWRGVLGTDTQYF.

The chain uses TRBV7-2 and TRBJ1-5; D uncertain. Deletions cut 2 bases from V and 8 bases from J, with 10 bases between. Germline V gene sequence: CDR1 SGHTA, CDR2 FQGNSA. This CDR3 has 13 residues. In DNA, the CDR3 is TGTGCCAGCAGCTTATCCCCACTTAAGCCCCAGCATTTT. This encodes CASSLSPLKPQHF.

A few counts support this clone. The gene calls are TRBV20-1 and TRBJ2-1; 12 bases are a match to TRBD2. Germline V CDR1 and CDR2: DFQATT, SNEGSKA (reference sequence). The V gene end was trimmed by 3 bases and the J gene end by 1 base; junction bases not matched to a gene: 10. This CDR3 has 18 amino acids. Here the CDR3 DNA reads TGCAGTGCTAGTCAGCTAGCGGGAGGGTGGGAATCCTACAATGAGCAGTTCTTC. Translating it yields CSASQLAGGWESYNEQFF.

The CDR3 region is CASSGGTGTDTQYF. In nucleotides, the CDR3 is TGTGCCAGCAGTGGGGGGACAGGGACAGATACGCAGTATTTT. This chain joins TRBV2 and TRBJ2-3; the match to TRBD1 covers 9 bases. Germline CDR1 SNHLY, CDR2 FYNNEI. The ends lost 4 bases at V and 3 bases at J; junction bases unmatched: 2. The CDR3 spans 14 residues. Variable domain in full (rest from reference TRBV2 and TRBJ2-3): EPEVTQTPSHQVTQMGQEVILRCVPISNHLYFYWYRQILGQKVEFLVSFYNNEISEKSEIFDDQFSVERPDGSNFTLKIRSTKLEDSAMYFCASSGGTGTDTQYFGPGTRLTVL.

The chain employs TRBV29-1 and TRBJ1-5; possibly TRBD1 for D (6 bases). V gave up 4 bases and J gave up 1 base, with 8 bases separating them. CDR1 is SQVTM, CDR2 ANQGSEA, per germline. The CDR3 sequence is 13 residues long. The CDR3 protein is CSVADRSNQPQHF. The CDR3 bases are TGCAGCGTTGCCGACAGGAGCAATCAGCCCCAGCATTTT.

The CDR3 DNA follows: TGTGCCAGCTCTCCCTCAGGTACCTCACTAGCCAAAAACATTCAGTACTTC. This translates into CASSPSGTSLAKNIQYF. The gene calls are TRBV18 and TRBJ2-4; D unresolved. Germline values: CDR1 KGHSH, CDR2 LQKENI. CDR3 length equals 17 residues. Trimming stripped 6 bases from V and 0 bases from J, with 18 bases between.

CDR3 sequence: CASSDRGLDEQYF. The CDR3 DNA is TGTGCCAGCAGCGACAGGGGGCTAGACGAGCAGTACTTC. The gene calls are TRBV7-9 and TRBJ2-7; the match to TRBD1 covers 10 bases. V trimming: 5 bases; J trimming: 5 bases; junction bases outside the gene matches: 3. The CDR3 runs to 13 residues. Looked up from germline, CDR1 is SEHNR and CDR2 is FQNEAQ (reference sequence). Looking up the rest from reference TRBV7-9 and TRBJ2-7 gives the full variable domain: DTGVSQNPRHKITKRGQNVTFRCDPISEHNRLYWYRQTLGQGPEFLTYFQNEAQLEKSRLLSDRFSAERPKGSFSTLEIQRTEQGDSAMYLCASSDRGLDEQYFGPGTRLTVT.

The V call is TRBV18, the J call TRBJ1-5; 9 nucleotides agree with TRBD1. Losses at the gene ends were 5 bases for V and 3 bases for J; bases not matched to a gene: 5. The germline gives CDR1 KGHSH, CDR2 LQKENI. The CDR3 extends over 15 amino acids. The CDR3 protein is CASSLQGAANQPQHF. Here the CDR3 DNA reads TGTGCCAGCTCATTACAGGGGGCCGCCAATCAGCCCCAGCATTTT.

The genes are TRBV9 and TRBJ2-7, with D maybe TRBD2 (5 bases). The CDR3 runs to 14 residues. Trimming shortened V by 2 bases and J by 0 bases, and 9 bases separated the two germline ends. CDR1 SGDLS and CDR2 YYNGEE come from the germline V gene. DNA of the CDR3: TGTGCCAGCAGCGTTAGCGCCTACTCCTACGAGCAGTACTTC. Its translation is CASSVSAYSYEQYF.

V usage is TRBV5-1 and J usage is TRBJ2-7; 8 bases fit TRBD2. J was trimmed by 4 bases and V by 1 base; bases with no gene match: 7. Looked up from germline, CDR1 is SGHRS and CDR2 is YFSETQ. This CDR3 is built from 15 residues. The CDR3 loop reads CASSLLPGLEYEQYF. In DNA, the CDR3 is TGCGCCAGCAGCTTGTTACCGGGACTAGAGTACGAGCAGTACTTC.

The chain combines TRBV6-5 with TRBJ2-3, with TRBD1 as a possible D gene (6 bases). Germline V gene sequence: CDR1 MNHEY, CDR2 SVGAGI. The V gene lost 6 bases and the J gene lost 0 bases, with 10 bases spanning the gap. The CDR3 spans 14 residues. CDR3 region: CASSGQPSTDTQYF. In nucleotides, the CDR3 is TGTGCCAGCAGCGGACAGCCTAGCACAGATACGCAGTATTTT.

J is TRBJ1-5 and V is TRBV2, with 10 bases aligning to TRBD1. This CDR3 contains 14 residues. The V gene's germline CDR1 is SNHLY and CDR2 FYNNEI. V was pared by 6 bases and J by 2 bases, with 1 base of the junction left unmatched. The CDR3 loop is CASRGTGGNQPQHF. CDR3 sequence (DNA): TGTGCCAGCAGAGGGACAGGGGGCAATCAGCCCCAGCATTTT.